The 26 T cell receptor beta chains given below trace back to one sample, sequenced in a study of cytomegalovirus exposure and HLA in healthy donors. PCR amplification relied on 60 Vbeta primers (plus 13 Jbeta primers). Sequenced by immunoSEQ multiplex PCR; TCRdb stores in-frame clones only, minus some. Of 130,000 to 150,000 clones in the sample, about four fifths were seen once. Sequenced input: PBMCs. The receptors come from a woman in her 40s in good health and CMV-seropositive.

The chain combines TRBV5-1 with TRBJ2-5; 8 bases fit TRBD2. Looked up from germline, CDR1 is SGHRS and CDR2 is YFSETQ. This CDR3 is 16 amino acids long. V dropped 0 bases and J dropped 2; count of bases not matched to a gene: 6. CDR3 nucleotide sequence: TGCGCCAGCAGCTTGGCCGGGGGGGCTTATCAAGAGACCCAGTACTTC. Translating it yields CASSLAGGAYQETQYF.

This clone has just one count. This chain links TRBV7-2 with TRBJ2-2; D unclear. Trimming took off 6 bases at V and 6 bases at J, with 11 bases between the two ends. This CDR3 comprises 13 residues. The germline gives CDR1 SGHTA, CDR2 FQGNSA. The CDR3 bases are TGTGCCAGCAGACCCAGTGGTCCCGGGGAGCTGTTTTTT. Translating it yields CASRPSGPGELFF.

V gene TRBV6-5 combines with J gene TRBJ1-5; no clear D gene. The germline V gene has CDR1 MNHEY and CDR2 SVGAGI. CDR3 length equals 14 residues. V shed 6 bases and J shed 4 bases, with 13 bases lying between them. The CDR3 bases are TGTGCCAGCAGCCCCGCGTGGTTAAATCAGCCCCAGCATTTT. Protein: CASSPAWLNQPQHF.

This clone was recorded once. This chain joins TRBV27 and TRBJ2-7; 10 bases agree with TRBD2. The CDR3 is 14 amino acids. Germline V gives CDR1 MNHEY, CDR2 SMNVEV (reference sequence). The V segment lost 4 bases and the J segment 2 bases; nucleotides outside the gene matches: 2. CDR3 region: CASSSSGRTYEQYF. CDR3 coding DNA: TGTGCCAGCAGTTCTAGCGGGAGAACCTACGAGCAGTACTTC.

This clone was observed a single time. This chain uses TRBV7-9 with TRBJ2-4; 10 nucleotides match TRBD1. In germline, CDR1 is SEHNR, CDR2 FQNEAQ (reference sequence). The J segment lost 8 bases and the V segment lost 5 bases, leaving 6 bases of the junction unmatched. The CDR3 runs 14 residues. The CDR3 region is CASSARDRGYIQYF. The CDR3 nucleotides read TGTGCCAGCAGCGCCCGGGACAGGGGTTACATTCAGTACTTC.

The chain carries TRBV16 and TRBJ2-3, with TRBD2 matching 8 bases. V trimming: 10 bases; J trimming: 8 bases; junction bases outside the gene matches: 17. Per the germline V gene, CDR1 is KGHSY and CDR2 is FQNENV. The CDR3 contains 15 residues. CDR3 coding DNA: TGTGCCACCTACCCCGGTCGGCTAGCGGGCCGTACGCAGTATTTT. Translation gives CATYPGRLAGRTQYF. The full variable domain, with the rest looked up from reference TRBV16 and TRBJ2-3, is GEEVAQTPKHLVRGEGQKAKLYCAPIKGHSYVFWYQQVLKNEFKFLISFQNENVFDETGMPKERFSAKCLPNSPCSLEIQATKLEDSAVYFCATYPGRLAGRTQYFGPGTRLTVL.

This clone came up a few times. The V gene is TRBV2, the J gene TRBJ2-5; 9 bases are shared with TRBD1. The CDR3 runs to 15 residues. CDR1 is SNHLY and CDR2 is FYNNEI in the germline V gene. J was trimmed by 2 bases and V by 5 bases; bases with no gene match: 6. CDR3 in DNA: TGTGCCAGCAGTCCACAGGGGGCCCCACAAGAGACCCAGTACTTC. It translates to CASSPQGAPQETQYF.

This clone was seen just once. The chain uses TRBV2 and TRBJ2-3, with a tentative D call TRBD2 (6 bases). Trimming removed 6 bases from V and 5 bases from J, with 15 bases in between. The CDR3 loop spans 14 amino acids. CDR1 and CDR2 (germline): SNHLY, FYNNEI. The CDR3 coding sequence is TGTGCCAGCAGGGGGATTGCGGGGATAGATACGCAGTATTTT. It yields the protein CASRGIAGIDTQYF.

The chain recombines TRBV9 with TRBJ2-7; D is possibly TRBD2 (6 bases). The CDR3 is 14 residues long. Germline-derived CDR1 and CDR2 are SGDLS and YYNGEE. V lost 3 bases and J lost 6, with 16 bases in between. CDR3 nucleotides: TGTGCCAGCAGCGAGGCCGGGACTGCGGTCGAGCAGTACTTC. This codes for CASSEAGTAVEQYF.

The sample holds one count of this clone. This chain links TRBV5-4 with TRBJ2-1, with TRBD2 as a possible D gene (6 bases). Trimming cost V 2 bases and J 6 bases, with 12 bases left between them. This CDR3 has 14 amino acids. Germline loops: CDR1 SGHNT, CDR2 YYREEE (reference sequence). The CDR3 DNA follows: TGTGCCAGCAGCTTCTCCGGGAGTGGCAATGAGCAGTTCTTC. Residues: CASSFSGSGNEQFF.

The V gene is TRBV5-1, the J gene TRBJ2-5; the match to TRBD1 covers 10 bases. With V trimmed by 2 bases and J by 3 bases, 4 bases remained unmatched. Germline V gene lookup returns CDR1 SGHRS and CDR2 YFSETQ. CDR3 length equals 15 residues. The CDR3 here is CASSFSGTGEETQYF. The CDR3 DNA reads TGCGCCAGCAGCTTTTCCGGGACAGGGGAAGAGACCCAGTACTTC. The variable domain in full, completed from reference TRBV5-1 and TRBJ2-5, reads KAGVTQTPRYLIKTRGQQVTLSCSPISGHRSVSWYQQTPGQGLQFLFEYFSETQRNKGNFPGRFSGRQFSNSRSEMNVSTLELGDSALYLCASSFSGTGEETQYFGPGTRLLVL.

The chain recombines TRBV5-4 with TRBJ1-6; 8 nucleotides align to TRBD1. The CDR3 has 15 residues. Germline CDR1 is SGHNT and CDR2 is YYREEE (reference sequence). Trimming took 4 bases from V and 9 from J; bases not matched to a gene: 9. The CDR3 DNA follows: TGTGCCAGCAGCATGCAGGGACAGGTGGGTTCACCCCTCCACTTT. It encodes CASSMQGQVGSPLHF.

The chain uses TRBV7-3 and TRBJ2-6, with TRBD2 matching 7 bases. CDR3 size: 17 residues. Per germline, CDR1 SGHTA and CDR2 FQGTGA. J gave up 0 bases and V 6 bases, and 8 bases lay outside the gene matches. CDR3 sequence (DNA): TGTGCCAGCAGGCCGGCGGGAGCCAACTCTGGGGCCAACGTCCTGACTTTC. Its protein is CASRPAGANSGANVLTF.

This clone was detected a few times. CDR3 loop: CSAGTSYYEQYF. In DNA form, the CDR3 reads TGCAGCGCCGGGACTAGCTACTACGAGCAGTACTTC. J is TRBJ2-7 and V is TRBV29-1; 9 nucleotides agree with TRBD2. CDR3 length: 12 amino acids. The ends lost 7 bases at V and 3 bases at J; junction bases unmatched: 4. From germline, CDR1 is SQVTM and CDR2 ANQGSEA.

V and J are TRBV28 and TRBJ2-4; D uncertain. This CDR3 is built from 13 residues. V was pared by 8 bases and J by 0 bases, with 8 bases between. CDR1 and CDR2 from the germline V gene are MDHEN and SYDVKM. The CDR3 region has the DNA TGTGCCAGCCAGGCCGTAGCCAAAAACATTCAGTACTTC. This gives the protein CASQAVAKNIQYF.

The chain employs TRBV5-4 and TRBJ2-3, with 15 bases lining up with TRBD2. V shed 4 bases and J 6 bases; nucleotides not matched to a gene: 3. The CDR3 has 15 residues. Germline V lookup: CDR1 SGHNT, CDR2 YYREEE (reference sequence). In DNA form, the CDR3 reads TGTGCCAGCAGCGGCGGGACTAGCGGGGGGGATACGCAGTATTTT. Its protein is CASSGGTSGGDTQYF.

The V gene is TRBV5-6, the J gene TRBJ2-5, with a tentative D call TRBD2 (6 bases). The DNA end lines up better with TRBJ2-7; the J call may be wrong. The CDR3 consists of 13 residues. Germline CDR1 is SGHDT and CDR2 is YYEEEE. This CDR3 is CASSGGTPYEQYF. The CDR3 region has the DNA TGTGCCAGCAGTGGGGGGACCCCCTACGAGCAGTACTTC.

V usage is TRBV9 and J usage is TRBJ1-1; possibly TRBD1 for D (5 bases). The CDR3 sequence is 14 residues long. Trimming stripped 2 bases from V and 0 bases from J, with 8 bases between. Germline V gene lookup returns CDR1 SGDLS and CDR2 YYNGEE. CDR3: CASSVGHMNTEAFF. The CDR3 bases are TGTGCCAGCAGCGTCGGACACATGAACACTGAAGCTTTCTTT.

This chain joins TRBV30 and TRBJ2-1; possible D gene TRBD2, 5 bases. Germline V lookup: CDR1 GTSNPN, CDR2 SVGIG (reference sequence). The length of the CDR3 is 12 residues. V lost 3 bases, J lost 7 bases, and 10 bases lay in between. The CDR3 DNA sequence: TGTGCCTGGAGCGACGGGGTTAATGAGCAGTTCTTC. Residues: CAWSDGVNEQFF.

The V gene is TRBV7-9, the J gene TRBJ1-4; TRBD1 matches at 8 bases. Losses at the gene ends were 5 bases for V and 10 bases for J; bases not matched to a gene: 9. The CDR3 extends over 14 amino acids. CDR1 and CDR2 from the germline V gene are SEHNR and FQNEAQ (reference sequence). The CDR3 is CASSTGTGEGKLFF. CDR3 DNA sequence: TGTGCCAGCAGCACCGGGACAGGAGAAGGAAAACTGTTTTTT.

This clone showed up just once. The chain uses TRBV4-2 and TRBJ2-1, with TRBD2 as a possible D gene (5 bases). The germline V and J ends were trimmed by 0 bases and 8 bases, with 14 bases remaining between them. Germline CDR1 LGHNA, CDR2 YNFKEQ. The CDR3 covers 15 residues. CDR3 coding DNA: TGTGCCAGCAGCCAAGATAGGGCTAGCATATATGAGCAGTTCTTC. Residues: CASSQDRASIYEQFF.

A note on this clone: Other DNA variants within this sample encode the same CDR3. The chain uses TRBV19 and TRBJ2-7; D gene unclear. The CDR3 is 13 amino acids. The V gene's germline CDR1 is LNHDA and CDR2 SQIVND (reference sequence). Between the trimmed V and J ends, which lost 0 bases and 2 bases, there was a span of 5 bases. CDR3 coding DNA: TGTGCCAGTAGTATAGACAGAACCTACGAGCAGTACTTC. Translation: CASSIDRTYEQYF.

The chain is built from TRBV7-9 and TRBJ1-2; 12 bases are shared with TRBD1. The CDR3 sequence is 15 residues long. Trimming cost V 4 bases and J 5 bases; bases outside gene matches: 5. Germline lookup yields CDR1 SEHNR and CDR2 FQNEAQ (reference sequence). The CDR3 loop is CASSSGTGGHYGYTF. The CDR3 DNA sequence: TGTGCCAGCAGCTCCGGGACAGGGGGCCATTATGGCTACACCTTC.

The chain carries TRBV10-2 and TRBJ2-1; 8 bases map to TRBD2. Germline V gene sequence: CDR1 WSHSY, CDR2 SAAADI. The CDR3 is 17 amino acids. The trim removed 6 bases at V and 4 bases at J, leaving 14 bases unmatched. The CDR3 sequence is CASRGYGLADQYNEQFF. The CDR3, as DNA: TGCGCCAGCAGAGGTTACGGACTAGCTGACCAATACAATGAGCAGTTCTTC.

This rearrangement joins TRBV5-6 to TRBJ1-2; no reliable D call. CDR3 length equals 14 residues. The germline gives CDR1 SGHDT, CDR2 YYEEEE. V lost 2 bases and J lost 5, with 13 bases in between. DNA of the CDR3: TGTGCCAGCAGCTTAAATAGGGAGTGGTATGGCTACACCTTC. This sequence encodes CASSLNREWYGYTF.

This clone was counted once. The chain is built from TRBV9 and TRBJ2-1; TRBD2 is a possible D gene (6 bases). V shed 0 bases and J shed 6 bases, with 16 bases lying between them. Per germline, CDR1 SGDLS and CDR2 YYNGEE. The CDR3 has 16 residues. Written as DNA, the CDR3 is TGTGCCAGCAGCGTAGCTAGTTGGGCGGGAAGCAATGAGCAGTTCTTC. Amino acids: CASSVASWAGSNEQFF.